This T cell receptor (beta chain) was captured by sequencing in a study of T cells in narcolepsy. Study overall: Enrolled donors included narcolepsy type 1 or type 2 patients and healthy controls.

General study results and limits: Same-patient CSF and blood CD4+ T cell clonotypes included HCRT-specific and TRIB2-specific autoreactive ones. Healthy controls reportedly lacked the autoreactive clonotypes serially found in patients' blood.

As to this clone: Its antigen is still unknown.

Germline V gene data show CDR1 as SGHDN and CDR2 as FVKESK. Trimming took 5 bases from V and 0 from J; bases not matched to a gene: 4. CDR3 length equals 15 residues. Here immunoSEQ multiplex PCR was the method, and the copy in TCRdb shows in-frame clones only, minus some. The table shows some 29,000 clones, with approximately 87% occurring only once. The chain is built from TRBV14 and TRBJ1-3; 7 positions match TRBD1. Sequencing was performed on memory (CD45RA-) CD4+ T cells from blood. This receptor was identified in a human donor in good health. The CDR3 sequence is CASSYRGLSGNTIYF. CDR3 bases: TGTGCCAGCAGCTACAGGGGCCTCTCTGGAAACACCATATATTTT.